A selection of T cell receptor beta chains follows, all from one sample in a study of cytotoxic CD8 clonotypes in ibrutinib-treated CLL. The assay was immunoSEQ multiplex PCR, and TCRdb's table has in-frame clones only and misses some. In the table there are roughly 180,000 clones, approximately 84% of which are singletons. The sample consisted of PBMCs, taken after 24 months of ibrutinib treatment. These receptors originate from a human donor with chronic lymphocytic leukemia. CDR3s include the opening cysteine and the closing phenylalanine or tryptophan. Fields, in order: V gene, clone size, D gene, J gene, CDR3 protein, CDR3 DNA. The D gene is left open where the match is weak. Size values are once, few and many counts, or a class for expanded clones, and some rows have none.

V: TRBV19; size: .; D: TRBD1; J: TRBJ1-2; CDR3: CASSILPSTGIDGYTF; DNA: TGTGCCAGTAGTATCCTCCCCTCGACAGGGATAGATGGCTACACCTTC
V: TRBV18; size: .; D: TRBD1; J: TRBJ1-5; CDR3: CASSGDRGNQPQHF; DNA: TGTGCCAGCTCAGGAGACAGGGGCAATCAGCCCCAGCATTTT
V: TRBV6-1; size: .; D: TRBD1; J: TRBJ1-5; CDR3: CASSETRTGGFQPQHF; DNA: TGTGCCAGCAGTGAAACTCGGACAGGAGGGTTTCAGCCCCAGCATTTT
V: TRBV5-5; size: .; D: TRBD1; J: TRBJ2-7; CDR3: CASRFGQGEYEQYF; DNA: TGTGCCAGCAGATTCGGACAGGGGGAATACGAGCAGTACTTC
V: TRBV6-1; size: .; D: .; J: TRBJ1-3; CDR3: CASSGRGGNTIYF; DNA: TGTGCCAGCAGTGGTAGGGGTGGAAACACCATATATTTT
V: TRBV5-1; size: once; D: .; J: TRBJ1-1; CDR3: CASSPDGLLNTEAFF; DNA: TGCGCCAGCAGCCCAGACGGACTTTTGAACACTGAAGCTTTCTTT
V: TRBV6-6; size: few; D: .; J: TRBJ1-2; CDR3: CASSYSSIEGYTF; DNA: TGTGCCAGCAGTTACTCCTCTATCGAAGGCTACACCTTC
V: TRBV15; size: .; D: .; J: TRBJ1-5; CDR3: CATSRDLTFHQPQHF; DNA: TGTGCCACCAGCAGAGATTTGACATTCCATCAGCCCCAGCATTTT
V: TRBV27; size: .; D: TRBD1; J: TRBJ2-7; CDR3: CASSSLTWTGTPREQYF; DNA: TGTGCCAGCAGTTCCCTTACCTGGACAGGAACCCCGAGGGAGCAGTACTTC
V: TRBV6-1; size: .; D: .; J: TRBJ1-1; CDR3: CASSEAGITEAFF; DNA: TGTGCCAGCAGTGAGGCAGGGATAACTGAAGCTTTCTTT